A selection of T cell receptor beta chains follows, all from one sample in a study of blood T cell repertoires in COVID-19. The assay was immunoSEQ multiplex PCR, and TCRdb's table has in-frame clones only and misses some. Among more than 15,000 clones listed, around 90% were seen once. Sequenced sample: peripheral blood. Source of these receptors: a man aged 50-59 years with active COVID-19. CDR3s include the opening cysteine and the closing phenylalanine or tryptophan.

len: 14; v_gene: TRBV7-2; j_gene: TRBJ2-2; CDR3aa: CASSLLANTGELFF
len: 15; v_gene: TRBV28; j_gene: TRBJ1-5; CDR3aa: CASSLNQAQNQPQHF
len: 14; v_gene: TRBV7-2; j_gene: TRBJ1-4; CDR3aa: CASSSGTGNEKLFF
len: 18; v_gene: TRBV10-3; j_gene: TRBJ2-7; CDR3aa: CAISDKIGQGAGSYEQYF
len: 17; v_gene: TRBV6-2/TRBV6-3; j_gene: TRBJ2-2; CDR3aa: CASSYRLAGEGTGELFF
len: 15; v_gene: TRBV19; j_gene: TRBJ2-7; CDR3aa: CASTPRDRGSLEQYF
len: 13; v_gene: TRBV6-5; j_gene: TRBJ2-3; CDR3aa: CASNQNPGDTQYF
len: 15; v_gene: TRBV6-5; j_gene: TRBJ1-5; CDR3aa: CASSTHWAGDQPQHF
len: 13; v_gene: TRBV11-2; j_gene: TRBJ1-1; CDR3aa: CASNKNLNTEAFF
len: 15; v_gene: TRBV6-5; j_gene: TRBJ2-3; CDR3aa: CASSPRDSSTDTQYF
len: 16; v_gene: TRBV7-3; j_gene: TRBJ2-1; CDR3aa: CASTKTALAGTNEQFF
len: 15; v_gene: TRBV13; j_gene: TRBJ2-7; CDR3aa: CASSSRDRFSYEQYF
len: 14; v_gene: TRBV19; j_gene: TRBJ2-7; CDR3aa: CASRARGQDYEQYF
len: 15; v_gene: TRBV18; j_gene: TRBJ1-6; CDR3aa: CASSPDRNKGSPLHF
len: 17; v_gene: TRBV7-2; j_gene: TRBJ2-3; CDR3aa: CASSFGLWNYGTDTQYF
len: 14; v_gene: TRBV7-9; j_gene: TRBJ1-4; CDR3aa: CASSLAQGNEKLFF
len: 11; v_gene: TRBV7-9; j_gene: TRBJ1-4; CDR3aa: CASSLNEKLFF
len: 14; v_gene: TRBV30; j_gene: TRBJ2-7; CDR3aa: CAWSSTSGRAEQYF
len: 13; v_gene: TRBV30; j_gene: TRBJ1-5; CDR3aa: CAWSVQGTQPQHF
len: 11; v_gene: TRBV4-2; j_gene: TRBJ1-1; CDR3aa: CASSQDDSPFF
len: 16; v_gene: TRBV7-6; j_gene: TRBJ1-1; CDR3aa: CASSRRAGLDNTEAFF
len: 14; v_gene: TRBV3-1/TRBV3-2; j_gene: TRBJ1-2; CDR3aa: CASSPRTGTYGYTF
len: 15; v_gene: TRBV7-9; j_gene: TRBJ1-1; CDR3aa: CASSLAGSLGTEAFF
len: 11; v_gene: TRBV23-1; j_gene: TRBJ1-1; CDR3aa: CASSLRREAFF
len: 19; v_gene: TRBV7-9; j_gene: TRBJ2-6; CDR3aa: CASSPQQGRHSSGANVLTF
len: 13; v_gene: TRBV19; j_gene: TRBJ1-5; CDR3aa: CASSYRGNQPQHF
len: 18; v_gene: TRBV7-9; j_gene: TRBJ2-4; CDR3aa: CASSLFGVGLLAKNIQYF
len: 14; v_gene: TRBV7-2; j_gene: TRBJ1-2; CDR3aa: CASSSDRVDYGYTF
len: 16; v_gene: TRBV19; j_gene: TRBJ1-4; CDR3aa: CASRGVLVSREEKLFF
len: 15; v_gene: TRBV5-1; j_gene: TRBJ2-2; CDR3aa: CASSLRLAGIGELFF
len: 14; v_gene: TRBV28; j_gene: TRBJ1-5; CDR3aa: CASSSGQSYQPQHF
len: 15; v_gene: TRBV19; j_gene: TRBJ1-1; CDR3aa: CASSKWGGGNTEAFF
len: 15; v_gene: TRBV4-3; j_gene: TRBJ2-7; CDR3aa: CASSQEWTSGFEQYF
len: 14; v_gene: TRBV5-1; j_gene: TRBJ2-7; CDR3aa: CASSSAGTEEEQYF
len: 16; v_gene: TRBV7-8; j_gene: TRBJ1-4; CDR3aa: CASSLARVRPNEKLFF
len: 17; v_gene: TRBV15; j_gene: TRBJ1-2; CDR3aa: CATSRAGDRGLIEGYTF
len: 12; v_gene: TRBV2; j_gene: TRBJ2-7; CDR3aa: CASSEGFNEQYF
len: 14; v_gene: TRBV6-5; j_gene: TRBJ1-2; CDR3aa: CASGNRGGNYGYTF
len: 13; v_gene: TRBV7-6; j_gene: TRBJ2-2; CDR3aa: CASRRGATGELFF
len: 13; v_gene: TRBV12-3/TRBV12-4; j_gene: TRBJ1-5; CDR3aa: CASRTQGGQPQHF
len: 18; v_gene: TRBV21-1; j_gene: TRBJ2-3; CDR3aa: CASSKMPDRGQRTDTQYF
len: 13; v_gene: TRBV7-8; j_gene: TRBJ1-1; CDR3aa: CASSATGYREAFF
len: 13; v_gene: TRBV29-1; j_gene: TRBJ1-1; CDR3aa: CSGADRMNTEAFF
len: 15; v_gene: TRBV19; j_gene: TRBJ1-1; CDR3aa: CASSTLGWTNTEAFF
len: 12; v_gene: TRBV10-3; j_gene: TRBJ2-3; CDR3aa: CAISESADTQYF
len: 15; v_gene: TRBV28; j_gene: TRBJ2-7; CDR3aa: CASSFIGRDSYEQYF
len: 15; v_gene: TRBV10-3; j_gene: TRBJ1-3; CDR3aa: CAITVASSGGNTIYF
len: 10; v_gene: TRBV3-1/TRBV3-2; j_gene: TRBJ2-5; CDR3aa: CATGRETQYF
len: 14; v_gene: TRBV7-3; j_gene: TRBJ1-1; CDR3aa: CASSLQGAGTEAFF
len: 16; v_gene: TRBV7-9; j_gene: TRBJ1-1; CDR3aa: CASSSWTRVGNTEAFF
len: 13; v_gene: TRBV6-6; j_gene: TRBJ1-1; CDR3aa: CATGQGVNTEAFF
len: 15; v_gene: TRBV7-9; j_gene: TRBJ2-5; CDR3aa: CASSLVRGLEETQYF
len: 13; v_gene: TRBV11-2; j_gene: TRBJ1-1; CDR3aa: CASSTTTSTEAFF
len: 15; v_gene: TRBV15; j_gene: TRBJ2-3; CDR3aa: CATSRLGLPTDTQYF
len: 16; v_gene: TRBV5-8; j_gene: TRBJ2-7; CDR3aa: CASSVLAGVSSYEQYF
len: 18; v_gene: TRBV24-1; j_gene: TRBJ2-1; CDR3aa: CATSGGRELAENYNEQFF
len: 15; v_gene: TRBV7-9; j_gene: TRBJ1-5; CDR3aa: CASSSDYRDNQPQHF
len: 17; v_gene: TRBV4-2; j_gene: TRBJ1-5; CDR3aa: CASSQDEQAHSNQPQHF
len: 15; v_gene: TRBV2; j_gene: TRBJ2-5; CDR3aa: CASTGREGRQETQYF
len: 16; v_gene: TRBV19; j_gene: TRBJ1-1; CDR3aa: CASSMGPDSLNTEAFF